The 11 T cell receptor beta chains presented below share a single source sample, sequenced in a study of early T cells in non-severe SARS-CoV-2 infection. TCRdb used MiXCR to reprocess the 5' RACE reads, holding one entry per CDR3 protein. Of tens of thousands of distinct CDR3 sequences listed, about a tenth are singletons. Sequencing was performed on whole blood. These receptors were collected from an adult who was a healthcare worker with PCR-confirmed SARS-CoV-2 infection or an uninfected control (not recorded which).

This clonotype was seen more than once but under ten times. The J gene is TRBJ1-2, the V gene TRBV30, with D tentatively TRBD1 (5 bases). The V and J ends lost 5 bases and 4 bases respectively, with 17 bases between them. Germline CDR1 reads GTSNPN; CDR2 reads SVGIG (reference sequence). The CDR3 extends over 14 amino acids. The chain's CDR3 is CAWELQAGAYGYTF. In DNA, the CDR3 is TGTGCCTGGGAATTACAGGCCGGGGCCTATGGCTACACCTTC.

The CDR3 loop reads CASSLAPGGGAGELFF. The DNA for the CDR3 is TGCGCCAGCAGCTTGGCCCCCGGGGGGGGCGCCGGGGAGCTGTTTTTT. The chain combines TRBV5-1 with TRBJ2-2; the match to TRBD2 covers 8 bases. The CDR3 spans 16 residues. V trimming: 0 bases; J trimming: 6 bases; junction bases outside the gene matches: 7. The germline gives CDR1 SGHRS, CDR2 YFSETQ.

This clonotype was observed many times. The chain employs TRBV12-3 or TRBV12-4 and TRBJ2-7, with TRBD2 identical over 7 bases. CDR3 length: 14 amino acids. Losses at the gene ends were 3 bases for V and 6 bases for J; bases not matched to a gene: 8. DNA for the CDR3: TGTGCCAGCAGTTTTGGGCAGGGACTACGCGAGCAGTACTTC. Translation: CASSFGQGLREQYF.

The CDR3 here is CASLQQGAAFF. The CDR3 DNA reads TGTGCCAGCCTTCAACAGGGGGCGGCTTTCTTT. The genes are TRBV2 and TRBJ1-1; TRBD1 matches at 9 bases. This CDR3 contains 11 residues. Germline CDR1 reads SNHLY; CDR2 reads FYNNEI. V shed 8 bases and J 11 bases; nucleotides not matched to a gene: 6.

The rearrangement joins TRBV11-2 to TRBJ1-4; 7 bases align to TRBD1. The CDR3 sequence is 15 residues long. Germline values: CDR1 SGHAT, CDR2 FQNNGV. V gave up 0 bases and J gave up 6 bases; unmatched junction bases: 4. The DNA of the CDR3 is TGTGCCAGCAGCTTAGATACAGGGGCTTATGAAAAACTGTTTTTT. It is translated as CASSLDTGAYEKLFF.

This clonotype was seen at least ten times. In nucleotides, the CDR3 is TGTGCCAGCAGGCCCTCCGGGACCCACACTGAAGCTTTCTTT. This sequence encodes CASRPSGTHTEAFF. V gene TRBV6-1 combines with J gene TRBJ1-1; perhaps TRBD1 as D (5 bases). The CDR3 has 14 residues. CDR1 and CDR2 from the germline V gene are MNHNS and SASEGT. Trimming stripped 6 bases from V and 3 bases from J, with 14 bases between.

This clonotype has ten or more counts. The chain carries TRBV23-1 and TRBJ2-7; D is unclear. TRBV23-1 is given ORF status, its function remaining uncertain. This CDR3 spans 11 amino acids. V was cut by 8 bases and J by 5 bases, with 10 bases left in between. The DNA for the CDR3 is TGCGCCAGCTCGGACGAACACGAGCAGTACTTC. This codes for CASSDEHEQYF.

The chain carries TRBV19 and TRBJ2-3; a possible D gene is TRBD2 (5 bases). The V end lost 7 bases, the J end lost 0 bases, and 11 bases lay between the germline ends. This CDR3 contains 14 residues. Germline V lookup: CDR1 LNHDA, CDR2 SQIVND (reference sequence). CDR3 coding DNA: TGTGCCAGTACAAACCGGGGTAGCACAGATACGCAGTATTTT. Its protein is CASTNRGSTDTQYF.

This clonotype has more than one count but fewer than ten. V and J are TRBV19 and TRBJ1-5; TRBD1 might be the D (5 bases). The V end was cut by 6 bases, the J end by 0 bases, with 12 bases between. The germline V gene encodes CDR1 LNHDA and CDR2 SQIVND (reference sequence). The CDR3 is 15 amino acids. CDR3 bases: TGTGCCAGTAGGACAGTTGCGGATAGCAATCAGCCCCAGCATTTT. Protein sequence: CASRTVADSNQPQHF.

This clonotype was seen a few times. This rearrangement joins TRBV19 to TRBJ1-2; 7 positions agree with TRBD1. Trimming at V came to 10 bases and at J to 5 bases, leaving 7 bases not matched to a gene. CDR1 is LNHDA and CDR2 is SQIVND in the germline V gene (reference sequence). The CDR3 runs to 12 residues. The CDR3 coding sequence is TGTGCCACCTGGACAGGCAGATATGGCTACACCTTC. Translated, it gives CATWTGRYGYTF.

There are a few counts of this clonotype. The V call is TRBV30, the J call TRBJ2-2; D is undetermined. This CDR3 is built from 14 residues. CDR1 and CDR2 (germline): GTSNPN, SVGIG (reference sequence). V dropped 3 bases and J dropped 4 bases, with 12 bases sitting between them. CDR3: CAWRWGRSTGELFF. Here the CDR3 DNA reads TGTGCCTGGAGATGGGGTAGGAGCACCGGGGAGCTGTTTTTT.